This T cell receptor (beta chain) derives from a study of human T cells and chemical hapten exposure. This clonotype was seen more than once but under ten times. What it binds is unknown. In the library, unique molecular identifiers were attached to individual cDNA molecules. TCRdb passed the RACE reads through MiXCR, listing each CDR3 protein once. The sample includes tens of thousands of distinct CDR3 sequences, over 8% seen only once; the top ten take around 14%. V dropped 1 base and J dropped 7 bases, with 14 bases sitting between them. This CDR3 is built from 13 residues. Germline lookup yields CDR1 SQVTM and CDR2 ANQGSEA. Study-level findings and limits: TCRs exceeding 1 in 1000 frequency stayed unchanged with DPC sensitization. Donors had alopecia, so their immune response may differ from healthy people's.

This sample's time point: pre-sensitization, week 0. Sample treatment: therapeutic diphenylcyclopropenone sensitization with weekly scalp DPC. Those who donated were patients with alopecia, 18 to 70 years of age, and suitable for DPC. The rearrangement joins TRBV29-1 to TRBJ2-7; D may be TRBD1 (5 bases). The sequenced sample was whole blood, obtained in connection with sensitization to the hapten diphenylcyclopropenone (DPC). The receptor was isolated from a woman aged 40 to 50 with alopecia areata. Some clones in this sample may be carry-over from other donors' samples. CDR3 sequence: CSVEVVQGREQYF. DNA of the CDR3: TGCAGCGTTGAAGTGGTCCAGGGTCGGGAGCAGTACTTC.